This record looks at one T cell receptor (beta chain) sequence and its context. This sample is drawn from a study of blood T cell repertoires in COVID-19. Turning to the study itself: Whether acute or convalescent, the COVID-19 samples came from the United States, Italy and Spain. Nucleic acid was either cDNA or gDNA, and it came from T cells, B-cell-depleted T cells, or PBMCs.

This CDR3 has 16 amino acids. Germline V gene sequence: CDR1 SEHNR, CDR2 FQNEAQ (reference sequence). The V gene lost 1 base and the J gene lost 0 bases, with 11 bases spanning the gap. Study processing details: Amplified reference gene primers provided the basis for estimating nucleated cell counts. The method was immunoSEQ multiplex PCR; TCRdb's version includes in-frame clones alone and lacks a portion of them. The DNA gave D and trimming, while V, J and clone size come from that table. The sample carries 200,000 to 250,000 clones, 85% to 90% recorded once. The receptor's source is a man aged 50 to 59 with acute or convalescent COVID-19. Sequencing was performed on peripheral blood. The chain couples TRBV7-9 to TRBJ2-3; no clear D. In DNA, the CDR3 is TGTGCCAGCAGCTTAGATTTGAGCGTTAGCACAGATACGCAGTATTTT. Its translation: CASSLDLSVSTDTQYF.